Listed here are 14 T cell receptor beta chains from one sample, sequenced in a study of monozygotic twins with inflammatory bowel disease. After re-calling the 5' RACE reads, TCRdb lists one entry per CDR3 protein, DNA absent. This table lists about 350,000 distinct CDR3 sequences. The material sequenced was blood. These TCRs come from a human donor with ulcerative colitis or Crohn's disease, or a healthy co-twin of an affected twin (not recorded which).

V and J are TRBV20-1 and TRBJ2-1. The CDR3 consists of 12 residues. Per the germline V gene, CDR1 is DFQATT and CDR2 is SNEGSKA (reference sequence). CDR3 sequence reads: CSARTSYNEQFF.

CDR3: CASSLSGGRAIEQYF. This chain links TRBV27 with TRBJ2-7; TCRdb's assignment of TRBD2 cannot be checked, as there is no DNA. Per germline, CDR1 MNHEY and CDR2 SMNVEV (reference sequence). The length of the CDR3 is 15 residues.

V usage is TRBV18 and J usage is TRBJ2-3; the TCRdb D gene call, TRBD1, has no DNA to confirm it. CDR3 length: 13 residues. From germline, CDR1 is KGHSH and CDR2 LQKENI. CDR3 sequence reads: CASSAPMADTQYF.

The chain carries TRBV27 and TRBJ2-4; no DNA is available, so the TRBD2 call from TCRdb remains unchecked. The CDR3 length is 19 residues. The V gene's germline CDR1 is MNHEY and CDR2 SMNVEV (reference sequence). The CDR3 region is CASSFGRSAGSPAKNIQYF.

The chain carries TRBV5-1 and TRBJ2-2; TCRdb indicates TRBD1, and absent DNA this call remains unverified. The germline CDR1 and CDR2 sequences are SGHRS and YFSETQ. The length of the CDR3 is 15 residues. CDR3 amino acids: CASRLRDTNTGELFF.

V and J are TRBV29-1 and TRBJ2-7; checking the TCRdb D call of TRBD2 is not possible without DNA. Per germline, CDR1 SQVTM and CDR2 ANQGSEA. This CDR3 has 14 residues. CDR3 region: CSVAGGPPHYEQYF.

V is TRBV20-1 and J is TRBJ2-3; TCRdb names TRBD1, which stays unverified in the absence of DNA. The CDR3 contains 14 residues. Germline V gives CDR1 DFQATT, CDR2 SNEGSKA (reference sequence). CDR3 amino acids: CSAGQGMSTDTQYF.

CDR3 region: CASSASGLVADTQYF. The chain carries TRBV25-1 and TRBJ2-3; the D call from TCRdb, TRBD2, cannot be confirmed without DNA. Germline values: CDR1 MGHDK, CDR2 SYGVNS. The CDR3 is 15 residues long. Combining the CDR3 with reference TRBV25-1 and TRBJ2-3 gives the whole variable domain EADIYQTPRYLVIGTGKKITLECSQTMGHDKMYWYQQDPGMELHLIHYSYGVNSTEKGDLSSESTVSRIRTEHFPLTLESARPSHTSQYLCASSASGLVADTQYFGPGTRLTVL.

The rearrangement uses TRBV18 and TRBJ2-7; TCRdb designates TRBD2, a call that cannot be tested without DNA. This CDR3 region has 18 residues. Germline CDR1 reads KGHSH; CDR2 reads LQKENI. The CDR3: CASSPPGLAGAHINEQYF. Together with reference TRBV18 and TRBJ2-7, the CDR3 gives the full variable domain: NAGVMQNPRHLVRRRGQEARLRCSPMKGHSHVYWYRQLPEEGLKFMVYLQKENIIDESGMPKERFSAEFPKEGPSILRIQQVVRGDSAAYFCASSPPGLAGAHINEQYFGPGTRLTVT.

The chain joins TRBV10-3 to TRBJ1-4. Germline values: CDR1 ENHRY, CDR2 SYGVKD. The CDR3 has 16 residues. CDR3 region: CAISELRGSIREKLFF.

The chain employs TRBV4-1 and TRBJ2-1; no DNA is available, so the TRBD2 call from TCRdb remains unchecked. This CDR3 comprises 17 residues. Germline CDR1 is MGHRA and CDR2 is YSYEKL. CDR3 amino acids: CASSRGLGTSPPDEQFF.

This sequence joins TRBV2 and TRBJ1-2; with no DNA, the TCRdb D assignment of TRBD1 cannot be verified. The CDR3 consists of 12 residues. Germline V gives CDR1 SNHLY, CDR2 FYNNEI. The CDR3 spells CASSERTGVPTF.

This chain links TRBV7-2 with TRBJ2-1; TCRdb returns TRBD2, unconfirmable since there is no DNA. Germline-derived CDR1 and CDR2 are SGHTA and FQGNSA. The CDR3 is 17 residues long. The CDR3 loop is CASSLGPAGVPYNEQFF.

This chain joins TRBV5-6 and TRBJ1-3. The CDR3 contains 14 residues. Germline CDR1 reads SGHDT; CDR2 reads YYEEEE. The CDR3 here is CASSLGNIRNTIYF.